This record concerns one TCR beta chain sequence. TCRdb's copy holds only in-frame clones and misses some; the assay was immunoSEQ multiplex PCR. The sample shows about 120,000 clones, around 92% of them seen only once. The data were obtained in a study of control samples from healthy donors and cancer patients. The CDR3 has 13 residues. The ends were cut back, 5 bases at V and 1 base at J, with 8 bases in the middle. Germline CDR1 and CDR2: SGHDT and YYEEEE. The V and J genes are TRBV5-6 and TRBJ2-3; a weak D match, TRBD1 (5 bases). The source is a man aged 50-59 years in good health. Sequenced: blood. CDR3 sequence reads: CASSLTGTDTQYF. The CDR3 nucleotides are TGTGCCAGCAGTCTGACAGGCACAGATACGCAGTATTTT.